These T cell receptor beta chains were read from a single sample in a study of T cell repertoires in cytomegalovirus infection. No cognate antigen is known for these TCRs. TCRdb re-analysed the reads in MiXCR, keeping a single row per CDR3 protein. The sample lists 230,000 or so distinct CDR3 sequences; 35% to 40% were seen once. The sample here was CD8+ T cells from cultured PBMCs, taken from culture after CMV antigen stimulation. The receptors here all came from a human donor in good health (CMV status not recorded). Some clones in this sample may be carry-over from other donors' samples. The CDR3 runs from the conserved cysteine through the conserved F or W. The D gene is left open where the match is weak. Clone size is given for some rows only: seen once, a few or many times, or a class if the clone is expanded.

clone_size	v_call	j_call	d_call	cdr3_aa	cdr3_nt
.	TRBV4-2	TRBJ2-2	.	CASSSEGIGELFF	TGTGCCAGTTCTAGCGAGGGGATCGGGGAGCTGTTTTTT
.	TRBV6-8	TRBJ2-2	.	CASSYSMPANTGELFF	TGTGCCAGCAGTTATTCTATGCCTGCGAACACCGGGGAGCTGTTTTTT
few	TRBV7-2	TRBJ2-7	.	CASSSRNGVYEQYF	TGTGCCAGCAGCTCCCGTAACGGGGTCTACGAGCAGTACTTC
many	TRBV7-9	TRBJ2-7	.	CASSSRREASYEQYF	TGTGCCAGCAGTTCAAGGAGGGAAGCGTCCTACGAGCAGTACTTC
.	TRBV7-6	TRBJ2-1	.	CASSFLGEGAKNNEQFF	TGTGCCAGCAGCTTTTTGGGGGAGGGGGCCAAAAACAATGAGCAGTTCTTC
.	TRBV4-1	TRBJ1-1	TRBD1	CASSHQGGGPEAFF	TGCGCCAGCAGCCACCAGGGAGGGGGCCCTGAAGCTTTCTTT
.	TRBV27	TRBJ1-1	TRBD1	CASSFGQAVTEAFF	TGTGCCAGCAGTTTCGGACAGGCAGTCACTGAAGCTTTCTTT
.	TRBV7-3	TRBJ2-1	TRBD2	CARSLKPLAGTYNEPFF	TGTGCCAGAAGCTTAAAGCCACTAGCGGGCACCTACAATGAGCCGTTCTTC
.	TRBV12-3/TRBV12-4	TRBJ2-3	TRBD2	CASSWSGGTDTQYF	TGTGCCAGCAGCTGGAGCGGGGGCACAGATACGCAGTATTTT
.	TRBV7-6	TRBJ2-7	.	CASSPGKGTSYEQYF	TGTGCCAGCAGCCCGGGGAAGGGAACCTCCTACGAGCAGTACTTC
few	TRBV7-6	TRBJ1-2	.	CASSSGPALSDYGYTF	TGTGCCAGCAGCTCGGGGCCAGCCCTAAGCGACTATGGCTACACCTTC
.	TRBV7-6	TRBJ1-1	.	CASSKLGPNTEAFF	TGTGCCAGCAGCAAATTGGGACCGAACACTGAAGCTTTCTTT
.	TRBV12-3/TRBV12-4	TRBJ2-2	.	CASSFPSRTGELFF	TGTGCCAGCAGTTTTCCTAGCCGTACCGGGGAGCTGTTTTTT
few	TRBV7-9	TRBJ1-4	.	CASSLSRRANEKLFF	TGTGCCAGCAGCTTAAGTAGGCGGGCTAATGAAAAACTGTTTTTT
.	TRBV7-9	TRBJ2-2	.	CASSNTGELFF	TGTGCCAGCAGCAATACCGGGGAGCTGTTTTTT
few	TRBV5-5	TRBJ2-7	.	CASSLGQSNYEQYF	TGTGCCAGCAGCTTGGGACAGTCCAACTACGAGCAGTACTTC
.	TRBV7-9	TRBJ2-7	.	CASSWGADHEQYF	TGTGCCAGCAGCTGGGGGGCAGACCACGAGCAGTACTTC
once	TRBV12-3/TRBV12-4	TRBJ1-6	.	CASSYGGLSPLHF	TGTGCCAGCAGTTACGGGGGGCTATCACCCCTCCACTTT
many	TRBV7-2	TRBJ1-1	.	CASSLNRVLEDKTEAFF	TGTGCCAGCAGCCTAAACAGGGTTTTAGAAGATAAGACTGAAGCTTTCTTT
.	TRBV7-9	TRBJ2-1	TRBD2	CASSLGGRDNEQFF	TGTGCCAGCAGCTTAGGAGGGAGGGACAATGAGCAGTTCTTC